This section outlines one T cell receptor (beta chain) sequence together with its context. The antigen it recognizes is unknown. Nothing much larger sits one base from this clone, and base qualities are not available. This record comes from a study of control samples from healthy donors and cancer patients (dated by TCRdb to about 2020). The CDR3 starts with the cysteine, ends with the phenylalanine, and has 14 residues. The retained sequence is limited to the CDR3, 42 bases, with the frame set at the first base. V loses 0 bases, J loses 6 bases, and the germline ends lie 9 bases apart. The germline V gene provides CDR1 SGDLS and CDR2 YYNGEE. The library was built by means of the immunoSEQ multiplex PCR assay. Not all clones reach the TCRdb copy of this immuneACCESS table, which keeps in-frame sequences only. Checked studies attribute under half of the gap to unresolved V genes and leave the rest unexplained. Recorded for this sample are approximately 140,000 clones; approximately 94% of them occurred a single time. Clones ranked in the top ten supply about 5.8% of the sample.

The chain employs TRBV9 and TRBJ2-2, with the D assignment possibly TRBD1 or TRBD2, given 5 matching bases for each. The clonotype originates from a man in his late teens or twenties in good health. Sequencing input: blood. The base sequence is TGTGCCAGCAGCGTAGGGGGGATGCCCGGGGAGCTGTTTTTT. Its coded protein is CASSVGGMPGELFF.